Each of the 21 T cell receptor beta chains below was sequenced from the same sample in a study of blood T cells in healthy people across ages. Using a J-beta primer mix together with a sample-barcoded 5' primer, a second PCR was run for roughly 7 to 12 cycles. Using its own MiXCR run on the 5' RACE reads, TCRdb lists one record per CDR3 protein. The sample carries roughly 1 million distinct CDR3 sequences, approximately 25% recorded once. These data also featured in a second study, about T cells of mothers and their children.

Specimen: blood. These receptors were taken from a girl aged 2-10 years in good health.

This clonotype was found a few times. The rearrangement uses TRBV20-1 and TRBJ2-1, with D possibly matching TRBD2 (6 bases). The CDR3 spans 13 residues. Per germline, CDR1 DFQATT and CDR2 SNEGSKA (reference sequence). Deletions cut 5 bases from V and 0 bases from J, with 8 bases between. CDR3 nucleotide sequence: TGCAGTGCTGAGACTAGCTCCTACAATGAGCAGTTCTTC. Protein: CSAETSSYNEQFF.

This clonotype was detected a few times. The V and J genes are TRBV6-6 and TRBJ1-2; D unresolved. Trimming pared 0 bases from V and 2 bases from J, leaving 7 bases between. Germline V gene sequence: CDR1 MNHNY, CDR2 SVGAGI (reference sequence). The CDR3 contains 14 residues. In DNA, the CDR3 is TGTGCCAGCAGTTACTCAACCCTAAACTATGGCTACACCTTC. Translated, it gives CASSYSTLNYGYTF.

This rearrangement joins TRBV7-9 to TRBJ1-1; D not resolved. The length of the CDR3 is 12 residues. Trimming cost V 5 bases and J 8 bases, with 12 bases left between them. The germline V gene has CDR1 SEHNR and CDR2 FQNEAQ (reference sequence). The CDR3 loop is CASSVRETEAFF. Written as DNA, the CDR3 is TGTGCCAGCAGCGTCCGGGAAACCGAAGCTTTCTTT.

This clonotype was picked up a small number of times. The chain couples TRBV7-3 to TRBJ2-1; D is unresolved. Germline loops: CDR1 SGHTA, CDR2 FQGTGA. V lost 5 bases and J 1 base, leaving 9 bases between the germline ends. The CDR3 is made up of 14 amino acids. The CDR3 nucleotides are TGTGCCAGCAGCCTCCGACCTTCCTACAATGAGCAGTTCTTC. Translating it yields CASSLRPSYNEQFF. The whole variable domain, filled in from reference TRBV7-3 and TRBJ2-1, reads GAGVSQTPSNKVTEKGKYVELRCDPISGHTALYWYRQSLGQGPEFLIYFQGTGAADDSGLPNDRFFAVRPEGSVSTLKIQRTERGDSAVYLCASSLRPSYNEQFFGPGTRLTVL.

The chain links TRBV28 to TRBJ2-4; D unclear. Germline CDR1 reads MDHEN; CDR2 reads SYDVKM. Between the trimmed V and J ends, which lost 4 bases and 0 bases, there was a span of 7 bases. The CDR3 spans 14 residues. CDR3 loop: CASSSALAKNIQYF. Here the CDR3 DNA reads TGTGCCAGCAGTTCTGCGTTAGCCAAAAACATTCAGTACTTC.

This clonotype was observed a few times. The V call is TRBV15, the J call TRBJ1-5; D is undetermined. V shed 0 bases and J shed 3 bases, with 12 bases lying between them. The V gene's germline CDR1 is LNHNV and CDR2 YYDKDF (reference sequence). This CDR3 has 16 amino acids. The CDR3 nucleotides are TGTGCCACCAGCAGAGACGATATGGCTTACAATCAGCCCCAGCATTTT. Protein product: CATSRDDMAYNQPQHF. Drawing the rest from reference TRBV15 and TRBJ1-5, the complete variable domain is DAMVIQNPRYQVTQFGKPVTLSCSQTLNHNVMYWYQQKSSQAPKLLFHYYDKDFNNEADTPDNFQSRRPNTSFCFLDIRSPGLGDTAMYLCATSRDDMAYNQPQHFGDGTRLSIL.

The CDR3 DNA follows: TGCAGCGCCCACTGGGAGACCCAGTACTTC. Protein product: CSAHWETQYF. The J gene is TRBJ2-5, the V gene TRBV29-1; D is unclear. The CDR3 loop spans 10 amino acids. V lost 7 bases and J lost 5, with 8 bases in between. CDR1 and CDR2 (germline): SQVTM, ANQGSEA.

This clonotype was found a few times. The chain carries TRBV7-3 and TRBJ1-4; weak D call: TRBD1 (5 bases). Germline-derived CDR1 and CDR2 are SGHTA and FQGTGA. Trimming took off 1 base at V and 4 bases at J, with 13 bases between the two ends. The CDR3 runs to 16 residues. Here the CDR3 reads CASSLNGPGRNEKLFF. The CDR3 DNA reads TGTGCCAGCAGCTTAAATGGTCCAGGGCGTAATGAAAAACTGTTTTTT.

This clonotype has more than one count but fewer than ten. The chain recombines TRBV27 with TRBJ2-1; TRBD2 aligns across 8 bases. There are 15 residues in the CDR3. The germline CDR1 and CDR2 sequences are MNHEY and SMNVEV (reference sequence). V was pared by 3 bases and J by 10 bases, with 11 bases of the junction left unmatched. CDR3 DNA sequence: TGTGCCAGCAGTTTTAAGGCGGGAGGAGATGGGGAGCAGTTCTTC. Amino acids: CASSFKAGGDGEQFF.

The sample holds a few counts of this clonotype. This sequence joins TRBV12-3 or TRBV12-4 and TRBJ2-6; 9 bases are shared with TRBD1. This CDR3 is 15 amino acids long. Germline trimming cut 3 bases from V and 11 bases from J; bases unmatched to any gene: 8. In DNA form, the CDR3 reads TGTGCCAGCAGTTTGTCGGGACAGGGACCCCACGTCCTGACTTTC. This sequence encodes CASSLSGQGPHVLTF.

The sample holds a few counts of this clonotype. Sequence at one end of the junction differs from germline and may be a read error. This chain connects TRBV7-2 to TRBJ2-1; 8 bases line up with TRBD2. The CDR3 extends over 12 amino acids. From germline, CDR1 is SGHTA and CDR2 FQGNSA. The CDR3 region has the DNA TGTGCCAGCAGCCCGGTAGCGGGGCCCCCGTACTTC. Translating gives CASSPVAGPPYF.

This clonotype was seen a handful of times. The rearrangement joins TRBV4-1 to TRBJ2-1, with 9 bases identical to TRBD2. V shed 2 bases and J 4 bases; nucleotides not matched to a gene: 9. CDR3 length: 17 residues. Germline CDR1 is MGHRA and CDR2 is YSYEKL. The CDR3 nucleotides are TGCGCCAGCAGCCAATTGGGGGGACTAGCCGTTTACAATGAGCAGTTCTTC. Its protein product is CASSQLGGLAVYNEQFF.

This clonotype was seen a handful of times. The J gene is TRBJ2-3, the V gene TRBV24-1, with D hard to call. From germline, CDR1 is KGHDR and CDR2 SFDVKD. Trimming removed 9 bases from V and 0 bases from J, with 12 bases in between. The CDR3 covers 14 residues. CDR3 protein: CATPSNTSTDTQYF. CDR3 sequence (DNA): TGTGCCACCCCATCGAACACAAGCACAGATACGCAGTATTTT.

This chain connects TRBV29-1 to TRBJ2-1, with 7 nucleotides matching TRBD1. The trim removed 0 bases at V and 2 bases at J, leaving 4 bases unmatched. CDR3 length equals 15 residues. CDR1 is SQVTM and CDR2 is ANQGSEA in the germline V gene. The CDR3 reads CSVEDGQETYNEQFF. In DNA form, the CDR3 reads TGCAGCGTTGAAGACGGACAGGAGACCTACAATGAGCAGTTCTTC.

This rearrangement joins TRBV7-9 to TRBJ1-1, with D possibly being TRBD1 (5 bases). Germline V lookup: CDR1 SEHNR, CDR2 FQNEAQ (reference sequence). This CDR3 spans 18 amino acids. The ends were cut back, 4 bases at V and 0 bases at J, with 21 bases in the middle. The CDR3 sequence: CASSSPMSPKDMNTEAFF. As DNA, the CDR3 is TGTGCCAGCAGCTCCCCCATGAGCCCAAAGGACATGAACACTGAAGCTTTCTTT.

This clonotype was observed a handful of times. The chain is built from TRBV29-1 and TRBJ2-5; TRBD1 aligns across 10 bases. The DNA end favors TRBJ2-7, so the J call may be wrong. The CDR3 runs to 12 residues. Germline CDR1 SQVTM, CDR2 ANQGSEA. CDR3 sequence reads: CSVDRTGGEQYF. The CDR3 nucleotides read TGCAGCGTTGACAGGACAGGGGGCGAGCAGTACTTC.

This chain links TRBV12-3 or TRBV12-4 with TRBJ1-1; D remains ambiguous. Between the trimmed V and J ends, which lost 3 bases and 12 bases, there was a span of 11 bases. CDR3 length equals 11 residues. The DNA of the CDR3 is TGTGCCAGCAGTTTCCCTTCCCGGACTTTCTTT. It codes for CASSFPSRTFF.

This chain links TRBV18 with TRBJ2-7, with 7 bases lining up with TRBD2. The CDR3 spans 12 residues. The junction had 0 bases not matched to a gene; V was cut back by 4 bases and J by 3 bases. Germline V gene data show CDR1 as KGHSH and CDR2 as LQKENI. The CDR3 is CASSRDYYEQYF. The CDR3, as DNA: TGTGCCAGCTCACGGGACTACTACGAGCAGTACTTC. Using reference TRBV18 and TRBJ2-7 for the parts outside the CDR3, the full variable domain is NAGVMQNPRHLVRRRGQEARLRCSPMKGHSHVYWYRQLPEEGLKFMVYLQKENIIDESGMPKERFSAEFPKEGPSILRIQQVVRGDSAAYFCASSRDYYEQYFGPGTRLTVT.

For the CDR3, the DNA is TGTGCCAGCAGCGACCTGGGGACTAGAGGGAATGAGCAGTTCTTC. This sequence encodes CASSDLGTRGNEQFF. The chain combines TRBV9 with TRBJ2-1; the match to TRBD2 covers 8 bases. The CDR3 spans 15 residues. The J segment lost 7 bases and the V segment lost 3 bases, leaving 9 bases of the junction unmatched. In germline, CDR1 is SGDLS, CDR2 YYNGEE.

A few counts support this clonotype. The chain is built from TRBV7-9 and TRBJ2-5; D remains ambiguous. V was pared by 5 bases and J by 4 bases, with 14 bases between. This CDR3 has 14 residues. The germline CDR1 and CDR2 sequences are SEHNR and FQNEAQ (reference sequence). In DNA, the CDR3 is TGTGCCAGCAGCGCTTGGATGGACGGAGAGACCCAGTACTTC. Amino acid sequence: CASSAWMDGETQYF.

The chain has TRBV29-1 and TRBJ2-3; 7 bases line up with TRBD2. J was trimmed by 2 bases and V by 1 base; bases with no gene match: 6. Germline V gives CDR1 SQVTM, CDR2 ANQGSEA. The CDR3 consists of 15 residues. The CDR3 region has the DNA TGCAGCGTTGAAGGTACTAGCGTCCCCACAGATACGCAGTATTTT. Translation: CSVEGTSVPTDTQYF.